The 7 T cell receptor beta chains reported below all come from one sample, sequenced in a study of cytomegalovirus exposure and HLA in healthy donors. In the PCR, 60 Vbeta and 13 Jbeta primers were used. Measured with immunoSEQ multiplex PCR; TCRdb has only the in-frame clones, and not every one. Among more than 200,000 clones listed, about three quarters were seen once. Sequencing input: PBMCs. These receptors were collected from a young man in good health and CMV-seronegative.

This chain links TRBV7-9 with TRBJ2-1, with D perhaps matching TRBD2 (7 bases). Germline lookup yields CDR1 SEHNR and CDR2 FQNEAQ (reference sequence). Trimming cost V 2 bases and J 0 bases, with 17 bases left between them. This CDR3 is 18 amino acids long. The DNA for the CDR3 is TGTGCCAGCAGCTTATTATCCAAGGGGGGGAGCTCCTACAATGAGCAGTTCTTC. Translation gives CASSLLSKGGSSYNEQFF.

The V gene is TRBV18, the J gene TRBJ2-7; 8 bases fit TRBD1. Germline CDR1 and CDR2: KGHSH and LQKENI. Trimming cost V 6 bases and J 3 bases; bases outside gene matches: 7. This CDR3 spans 14 amino acids. CDR3 amino acids: CASSGTGSLYEQYF. In nucleotides, the CDR3 is TGTGCCAGCTCTGGGACAGGCTCCCTCTACGAGCAGTACTTC.

This clone was found a few times. The chain joins TRBV5-1 to TRBJ2-7; 8 positions match TRBD1. Unmatched junction bases numbered 3, after V lost 3 bases and J lost 1 base. Germline lookup yields CDR1 SGHRS and CDR2 YFSETQ. The CDR3 has 14 amino acids. The DNA for the CDR3 is TGCGCCAGCAGCTGGCGACAGGGGTCCTACGAGCAGTACTTC. Encoded protein: CASSWRQGSYEQYF.

The gene calls are TRBV19 and TRBJ2-3; D not certain. The CDR3 has 14 amino acids. Trimming stripped 3 bases from V and 4 bases from J, with 11 bases between. CDR1 and CDR2 (germline): LNHDA, SQIVND (reference sequence). CDR3 nucleotide sequence: TGTGCCAGTAGTATGCGGTTCGAGTCAGATACGCAGTATTTT. This sequence encodes CASSMRFESDTQYF.

The chain couples TRBV4-2 to TRBJ2-5; D may be TRBD1 (6 bases). The ends were cut back, 3 bases at V and 5 bases at J, with 13 bases in the middle. CDR3 length equals 14 residues. CDR1 LGHNA and CDR2 YNFKEQ come from the germline V gene. For the CDR3, the DNA is TGTGCCAGCAGCCAGAACAGGGACCGGGAGACCCAGTACTTC. It codes for CASSQNRDRETQYF.

The CDR3 region has the DNA TGTGCCAGCGGGGACAGAGTTTCCTACGAGCAGTACTTC. Translation: CASGDRVSYEQYF. The chain carries TRBV7-2 and TRBJ2-5; 7 nucleotides match TRBD1. The DNA end is a closer match to TRBJ2-7, so the J assignment may be wrong. Germline V gene lookup returns CDR1 SGHTA and CDR2 FQGNSA. There are 13 residues in the CDR3.

The chain couples TRBV7-2 to TRBJ1-5; D ambiguous. Germline V gene data show CDR1 as SGHTA and CDR2 as FQGNSA. Trimming removed 5 bases at V and 7 bases at J, with 15 bases between. This CDR3 is built from 14 residues. CDR3 in amino acids: CASSPGEVYQPQHF. For the CDR3, the DNA is TGTGCCAGCAGCCCGGGAGAAGTCTACCAGCCCCAGCATTTT.